These T cell receptor beta chains were read from a single sample in a study of CD8 T cells in ankylosing spondylitis. MiXCR, applied by TCRdb to the 5' RACE reads, yields one record per CDR3 protein. The top ten hold about 0.5% of the sample, which has more than 650,000 distinct CDR3 sequences, 12% seen once. The sequenced sample consisted of blood, either unsorted or a sorted T cell fraction (not recorded which). These receptors originate from a male donor with ankylosing spondylitis. CDR3s include the opening cysteine and the closing phenylalanine or tryptophan. The D gene is left open where the match is weak. Size is omitted from some rows. Given values are once, few, many or a class for expanded clones.

D gene	clone size	V gene	J gene	CDR3 DNA	CDR3 protein
-	-	TRBV7-2	TRBJ2-7	TGTGCCAGCAGCTTATACTATCGGCAGGGACCCTACGAGCAGTACTTC	CASSLYYRQGPYEQYF
-	-	TRBV6-6	TRBJ1-5	TGTGCCAGCAGTCACAGCCAGCCCCAGCATTTT	CASSHSQPQHF
-	few	TRBV27	TRBJ2-3	TGTGCCAGCAGTACCGGTACCGGTGGGGCGCAGTATTTT	CASSTGTGGAQYF
-	-	TRBV6-6	TRBJ2-7	TGTGCCAGCAACTACAGGAGCGAGCAGTACTTC	CASNYRSEQYF
-	many	TRBV12-3/TRBV12-4	TRBJ1-5	TGTGCCAGCAGTTTAGACGGAGGGAGGCAGCCCCAGCATTTT	CASSLDGGRQPQHF
-	-	TRBV7-2	TRBJ2-3	TGTGCCAGCAGCTTTCAGGGACGGGATACGCAGTATTTT	CASSFQGRDTQYF
-	few	TRBV7-9	TRBJ1-2	TGTGCCAGCAGCTTGGTTAGGACTAACTATGGCTACACCTTC	CASSLVRTNYGYTF
TRBD2	-	TRBV6-1	TRBJ2-5	TGTGCCTCTGGGGGTAGTAGCGGGGGGTACCAAGAGACCCAGTACTTC	CASGGSSGGYQETQYF
-	few	TRBV20-1	TRBJ1-3	TGCAGTGCTAGAGGAAGTGGGTGGGGAAACACCATATATTTT	CSARGSGWGNTIYF
TRBD2	-	TRBV10-3	TRBJ2-1	TGTGCCATCAGTCCTAGCGGGAGGTCCTACAATGAGCAGTTCTTC	CAISPSGRSYNEQFF
-	many	TRBV4-2	TRBJ1-2	TGTGCCAGCAGCCCCGGACGGACAAACTATGGCTACACCTTC	CASSPGRTNYGYTF
-	many	TRBV12-3/TRBV12-4	TRBJ2-3	TGTGCCACTTCTCTAGCTCCCACAGATACGCAGTATTTT	CATSLAPTDTQYF
TRBD1	-	TRBV7-9	TRBJ1-1	TGTGCCAGCAGCAACAGGGGGGGTAACACTGAAGCTTTCTTT	CASSNRGGNTEAFF
TRBD2	-	TRBV20-1	TRBJ2-3	TGCAGTGCTGACGGGACTAGCGGATACACAGATACGCAGTATTTT	CSADGTSGYTDTQYF
-	-	TRBV7-7	TRBJ2-1	TGTGCTAGCAGCTTAGGTCTTAGCGGCAATGAGCAGTTCTTC	CASSLGLSGNEQFF
-	few	TRBV7-8	TRBJ2-1	TGTGCCAGCAGCTCTCGCCAGGGACCCTACAATGAGCAGTTCTTC	CASSSRQGPYNEQFF
TRBD2	many	TRBV20-1	TRBJ2-7	TGCAGTGCTAGAGCCGGTAGCGGGAGGGCTTATAGCTACGAGCAGTACTTC	CSARAGSGRAYSYEQYF
-	few	TRBV20-1	TRBJ2-1	TGCAGTGCTAGACCCCCGGGAGTCAATGAGCAGTTCTTC	CSARPPGVNEQFF
-	many	TRBV12-3/TRBV12-4	TRBJ1-2	TGTGCCAGCAGCGTCAAGGAGGGGGTGCATGGCTACACCTTC	CASSVKEGVHGYTF
TRBD2	-	TRBV6-1	TRBJ2-7	TGTGCCAGCAGTGAACTCGGGGGGGGCTGGGGCGAGCAGTACTTC	CASSELGGGWGEQYF
TRBD2	once	TRBV4-2	TRBJ2-5	TGTGCCAGCAGCCAAGGACTAGCGGGGGGACCCGAAGAGACCCAGTACTTC	CASSQGLAGGPEETQYF
-	few	TRBV24-1	TRBJ2-3	TGTGCCACCAGTGATGGGGCCAGGACTGGGGATACGCAGTATTTT	CATSDGARTGDTQYF
TRBD1	few	TRBV20-1	TRBJ2-3	TGCAGTGCCCTTCCGGGACAGGGGTCCACAGATACGCAGTATTTT	CSALPGQGSTDTQYF
-	many	TRBV24-1	TRBJ1-2	TGTGCCACCAGGACGGCTGATGGCTACACCTTC	CATRTADGYTF
-	-	TRBV6-6	TRBJ1-3	TGTGCCAGCTGCCCCTCTGGAAACACCATATATTTT	CASCPSGNTIYF
-	-	TRBV5-5	TRBJ1-4	TGTGCCAGCAGCTTCGGCCGGGTTGGTGAAAAACTGTTTTTT	CASSFGRVGEKLFF
TRBD2	few	TRBV2	TRBJ2-3	TGTGCCAGCAGTGAACTAGCGGGAGTAAGGTATTTT	CASSELAGVRYF
-	few	TRBV20-1	TRBJ2-7	TGCAGTGCCCCAAGAGGTCAGGACCCCTACGAGCAGTACTTC	CSAPRGQDPYEQYF
-	many	TRBV20-1	TRBJ2-3	TGCAGTGCGAGAAAGGCCCAGGGGACAGATACGCAGTATTTT	CSARKAQGTDTQYF
-	-	TRBV3-1	TRBJ1-1	TGTGCCAGCAGCCTGTTGGGGAGGGGAGCTTTCTTT	CASSLLGRGAFF
TRBD2	few	TRBV20-1	TRBJ2-7	TGCAGTGCTAGACTAGCGGGGACCTACGAGCAGTACTTC	CSARLAGTYEQYF
-	few	TRBV7-2	TRBJ2-2	TGTGCCAGCAGCTATGAGGCGTGGGGGGAGCTGTTTTTT	CASSYEAWGELFF
-	few	TRBV6-2/TRBV6-3	TRBJ1-5	TGTGCCAGCAGTTACCAGGGGTTTGAGCAGCCCCAGCATTTT	CASSYQGFEQPQHF
TRBD2	-	TRBV9	TRBJ2-5	TGTGCCAGCAGCCGCTCGTCGGGGGGATCATTGGAGACCCAGTACTTC	CASSRSSGGSLETQYF
TRBD2	-	TRBV18	TRBJ2-5	TGTGCCAGCTCACCTAGCGGGGGTTTGGAGACCCAGTACTTC	CASSPSGGLETQYF
-	-	TRBV4-2	TRBJ1-5	TGTGCCAGCAGCCAAGTCGAGCTGATCAATCAGCCCCAGCATTTT	CASSQVELINQPQHF